One sample yielded the 6 T cell receptor beta chains listed below, sequenced in a study of sequential checkpoint blockade in melanoma. Specified treatment: randomized to nivolumab then ipilimumab (arm A) or the reverse (arm B). TCRdb keeps only in-frame clones here, not all; method: immunoSEQ multiplex PCR. The repertoire has several thousand clones, roughly 20% of them found once; the top ten carry roughly 10%. Source: tumor tissue (inferred from file names), taken from a patient given nivolumab and ipilimumab in sequence. The source of these receptors is a human donor with melanoma.

The chain is built from TRBV7-6 and TRBJ1-5; 11 bases line up with TRBD1. Germline lookup yields CDR1 SGHVS and CDR2 FNYEAQ. The trim removed 1 base at V and 1 base at J, leaving 3 bases unmatched. The CDR3 length is 17 residues. The DNA of the CDR3 is TGTGCCAGCAGCTTAGGGACAGGGGGCATCAGCAATCAGCCCCAGCATTTT. Translating gives CASSLGTGGISNQPQHF.

The V call is TRBV5-1, the J call TRBJ1-6; a possible D gene is TRBD1 (5 bases). Germline CDR1 and CDR2: SGHRS and YFSETQ. The CDR3 covers 14 residues. Trimming stripped 4 bases from V and 7 bases from J, with 12 bases between. CDR3 loop: CASSLDIGNSPLHF. CDR3 in DNA: TGCGCCAGCAGCCTGGACATTGGGAATTCACCCCTCCACTTT.

This clone occurred a few times. The genes are TRBV9 and TRBJ2-3; TRBD1 aligns across 9 bases. Looked up from germline, CDR1 is SGDLS and CDR2 is YYNGEE. This CDR3 has 15 residues. The V segment lost 3 bases and the J segment 3 bases; nucleotides outside the gene matches: 5. The CDR3 protein is CASSERQGVTDTQYF. The CDR3 coding sequence is TGTGCCAGCAGCGAAAGACAGGGGGTAACAGATACGCAGTATTTT.

The genes are TRBV18 and TRBJ1-1; D ambiguous. Germline V lookup: CDR1 KGHSH, CDR2 LQKENI. With 4 bases removed from V and 2 bases from J, the gap between germline ends came to 5 bases. The CDR3 length is 12 residues. This chain's CDR3 is CASSLLNTEAFF. DNA for the CDR3: TGTGCCAGCTCACTATTAAACACTGAAGCTTTCTTT.

V usage is TRBV28 and J usage is TRBJ1-4; D remains unclear. CDR1 and CDR2 from the germline V gene are MDHEN and SYDVKM. V lost 4 bases and J lost 0, with 9 bases in between. The CDR3 extends over 15 amino acids. The DNA of the CDR3 is TGTGCCAGCAGTTCACATACAGCAACTAATGAAAAACTGTTTTTT. Its protein is CASSSHTATNEKLFF.

This clone was observed a handful of times. V gene TRBV6-8 combines with J gene TRBJ2-1, with D perhaps TRBD1 or TRBD2 (7 bases each). V was cut by 5 bases and J by 6 bases, with 17 bases left in between. CDR3 length: 15 residues. Germline loops: CDR1 MNHGY, CDR2 SAAAGT. CDR3 DNA sequence: TGTGCCAGCAGTGTCATACAGGGGAGGGTCAATGAGCAGTTCTTC. It is translated as CASSVIQGRVNEQFF.